This record looks at one T cell receptor beta chain sequence and its context. Authors' methods: The assay estimated nucleated cells by amplifying reference gene primers. Only in-frame clones appear in the TCRdb table, and some are missing; sequencing was by immunoSEQ multiplex PCR. The DNA gave D and trimming, while V, J and clone size come from that table. The sample records hundreds of thousands of clones, approximately 86% being singletons. Participants reported their clinical history, and cohort assignment relied on those reports. This entry belongs to a study of blood T cell repertoires in COVID-19. On the study more broadly: T cells, B-cell-depleted T cells, or PBMCs supplied cDNA or gDNA.

CDR1 is SGDLS, CDR2 YYNGEE, per germline. The CDR3 is made up of 15 amino acids. Trimming removed 3 bases from V and 5 bases from J, with 12 bases in between. The rearrangement joins TRBV9 to TRBJ2-6; tentative D call: TRBD1 (5 bases). The TCR originated in a woman between 35 and 50 years old with acute COVID-19. Sequenced material: PBMCs or T cells enriched from blood (not recorded which). The CDR3 is CASSETGPWANVLTF. CDR3 in DNA: TGTGCCAGCAGCGAAACAGGCCCCTGGGCCAACGTCCTGACTTTC.